This T cell receptor (beta chain) was documented in a study of vaccination and CD4 T cells after COVID-19. This clonotype was picked up a small number of times. Its target is unknown. The V segment lost 5 bases and the J segment 4 bases; nucleotides outside the gene matches: 9. The CDR3 is 16 amino acids. Indicated treatment: approximately 11-day PBMC culture with coronavirus spike peptide pools or control peptides (ViraFEST assay). Half of the medium was exchanged for fresh IL-2 medium, first on day 3 and then on day 7. Sequencing of DNA taken from cultured CD4+ T cells relied on the Oncomine TCR Beta short-read assay. MiXCR was run by TCRdb on the PCR reads, yielding one entry per CDR3 protein. The table lists 10,000 to 15,000 distinct CDR3 sequences, more than 35% of them singletons.

The genes are TRBV12-3 or TRBV12-4 and TRBJ2-3; 10 bases match TRBD2. The receptor was derived from a human donor with COVID-19. The sample comprised cultured CD4+ T cells from blood. The CDR3 DNA reads TGTGCCAGCAGTCCGAGGGGGACTAGCGTGGCAGATACGCAGTATTTT. Its translation is CASSPRGTSVADTQYF.